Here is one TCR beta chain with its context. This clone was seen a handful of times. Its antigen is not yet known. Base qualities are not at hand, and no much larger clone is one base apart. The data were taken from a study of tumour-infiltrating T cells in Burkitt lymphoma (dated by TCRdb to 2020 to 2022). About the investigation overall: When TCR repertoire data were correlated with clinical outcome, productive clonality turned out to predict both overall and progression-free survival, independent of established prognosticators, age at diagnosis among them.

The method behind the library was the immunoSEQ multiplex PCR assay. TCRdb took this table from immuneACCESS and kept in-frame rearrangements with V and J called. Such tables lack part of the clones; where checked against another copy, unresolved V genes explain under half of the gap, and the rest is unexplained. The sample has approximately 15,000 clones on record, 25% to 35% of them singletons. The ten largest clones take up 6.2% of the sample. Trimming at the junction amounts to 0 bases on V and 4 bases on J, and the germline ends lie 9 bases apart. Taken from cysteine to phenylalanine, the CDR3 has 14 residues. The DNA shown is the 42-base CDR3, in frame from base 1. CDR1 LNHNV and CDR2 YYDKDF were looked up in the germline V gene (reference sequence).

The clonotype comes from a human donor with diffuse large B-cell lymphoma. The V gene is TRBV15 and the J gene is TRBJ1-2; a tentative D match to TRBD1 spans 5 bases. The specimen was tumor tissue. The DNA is TGTGCCACCAGCAGAGAAAACAGGATCTATGGCTACACCTTC. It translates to CATSRENRIYGYTF.